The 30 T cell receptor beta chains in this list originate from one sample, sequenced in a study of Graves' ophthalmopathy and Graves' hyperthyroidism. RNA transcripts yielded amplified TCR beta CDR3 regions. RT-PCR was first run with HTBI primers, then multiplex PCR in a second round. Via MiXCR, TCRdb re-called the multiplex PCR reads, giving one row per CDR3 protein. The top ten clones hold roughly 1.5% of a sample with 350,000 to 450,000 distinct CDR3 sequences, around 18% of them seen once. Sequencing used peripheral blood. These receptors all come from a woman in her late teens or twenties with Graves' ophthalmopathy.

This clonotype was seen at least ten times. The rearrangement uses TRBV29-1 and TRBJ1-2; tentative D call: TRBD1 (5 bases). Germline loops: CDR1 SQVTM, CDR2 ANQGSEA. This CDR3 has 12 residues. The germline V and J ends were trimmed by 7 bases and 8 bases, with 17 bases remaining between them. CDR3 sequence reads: CSALPGPEGYTF. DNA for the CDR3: TGCAGCGCCCTCCCGGGACCAGAAGGCTACACCTTC.

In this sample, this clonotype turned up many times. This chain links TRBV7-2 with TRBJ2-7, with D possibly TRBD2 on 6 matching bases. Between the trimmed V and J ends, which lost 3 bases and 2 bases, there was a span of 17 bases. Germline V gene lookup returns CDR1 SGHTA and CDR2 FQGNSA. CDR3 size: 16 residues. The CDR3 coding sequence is TGTGCCAGCAGCTTCACCCCGGGAGCAGGTACCTACGAGCAGTACTTC. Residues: CASSFTPGAGTYEQYF.

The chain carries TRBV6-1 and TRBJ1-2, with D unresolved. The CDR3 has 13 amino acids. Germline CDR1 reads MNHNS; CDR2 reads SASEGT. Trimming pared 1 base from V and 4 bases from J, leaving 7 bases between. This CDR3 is CASSEGGFYGYTF. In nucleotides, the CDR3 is TGTGCCAGCAGTGAAGGCGGATTCTATGGCTACACCTTC.

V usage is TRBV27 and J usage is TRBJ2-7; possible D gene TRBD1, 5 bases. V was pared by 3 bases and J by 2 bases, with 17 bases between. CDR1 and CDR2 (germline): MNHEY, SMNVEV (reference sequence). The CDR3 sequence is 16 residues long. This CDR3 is CASSFSLTVQPYEQYF. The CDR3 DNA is TGTGCCAGCAGTTTCTCCTTGACAGTCCAGCCCTACGAGCAGTACTTC.

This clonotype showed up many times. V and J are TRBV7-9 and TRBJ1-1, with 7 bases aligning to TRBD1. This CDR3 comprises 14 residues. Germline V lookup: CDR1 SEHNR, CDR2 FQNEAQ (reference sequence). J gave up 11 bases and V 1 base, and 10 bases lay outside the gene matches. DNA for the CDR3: TGTGCCAGCAGCTTAGGGGACAGTTGGGCGCTTGCTTTCTTT. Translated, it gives CASSLGDSWALAFF.

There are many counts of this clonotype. The CDR3 coding sequence is TGCAGTGCGGCTTTACTTATCGGCGGGGGGCTGAGCGAGCAGTACTTC. Protein: CSAALLIGGGLSEQYF. The V gene is TRBV20-1, the J gene TRBJ2-7, with 8 bases that match TRBD2. Germline loops: CDR1 DFQATT, CDR2 SNEGSKA (reference sequence). The CDR3 spans 16 residues. Germline trimming cut 6 bases from V and 6 bases from J; bases unmatched to any gene: 19.

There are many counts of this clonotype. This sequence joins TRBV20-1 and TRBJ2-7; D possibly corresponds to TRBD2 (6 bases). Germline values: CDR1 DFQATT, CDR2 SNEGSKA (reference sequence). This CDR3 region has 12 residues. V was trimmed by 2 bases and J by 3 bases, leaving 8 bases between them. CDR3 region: CSARLGGYEQYF. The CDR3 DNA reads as TGCAGTGCTAGATTGGGAGGCTACGAGCAGTACTTC.

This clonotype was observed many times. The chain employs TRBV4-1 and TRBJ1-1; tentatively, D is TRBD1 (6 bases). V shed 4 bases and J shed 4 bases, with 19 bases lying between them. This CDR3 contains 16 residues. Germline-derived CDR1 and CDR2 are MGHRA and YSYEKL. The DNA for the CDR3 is TGCGCCAGCAGCCCCTCCGAGCTTTTACAGGGCACTGAAGCTTTCTTT. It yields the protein CASSPSELLQGTEAFF.

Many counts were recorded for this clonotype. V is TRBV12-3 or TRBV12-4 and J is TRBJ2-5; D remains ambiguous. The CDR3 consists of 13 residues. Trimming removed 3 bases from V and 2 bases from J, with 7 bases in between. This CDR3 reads CASSLGVQETQYF. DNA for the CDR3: TGTGCCAGCAGTTTGGGCGTACAAGAGACCCAGTACTTC.

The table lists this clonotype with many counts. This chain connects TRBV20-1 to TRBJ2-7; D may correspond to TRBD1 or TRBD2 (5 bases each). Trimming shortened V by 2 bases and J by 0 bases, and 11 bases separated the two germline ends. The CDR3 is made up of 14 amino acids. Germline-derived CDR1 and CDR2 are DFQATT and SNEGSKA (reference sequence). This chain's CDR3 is CSARRDASSYEQYF. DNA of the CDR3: TGCAGTGCTAGAAGGGACGCGAGCTCCTACGAGCAGTACTTC.

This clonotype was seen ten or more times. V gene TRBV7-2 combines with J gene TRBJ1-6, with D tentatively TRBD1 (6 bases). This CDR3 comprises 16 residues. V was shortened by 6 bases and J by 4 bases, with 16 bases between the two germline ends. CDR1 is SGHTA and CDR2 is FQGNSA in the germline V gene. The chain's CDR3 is CASRLLGGQYNSPLHF. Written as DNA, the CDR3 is TGTGCCAGCAGATTGTTGGGGGGACAATATAATTCACCCCTCCACTTT. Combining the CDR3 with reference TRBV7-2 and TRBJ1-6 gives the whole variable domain GAGVSQSPSNKVTEKGKDVELRCDPISGHTALYWYRQSLGQGLEFLIYFQGNSAPDKSGLPSDRFSAERTGGSVSTLTIQRTQQEDSAVYLCASRLLGGQYNSPLHFGNGTRLTVT.

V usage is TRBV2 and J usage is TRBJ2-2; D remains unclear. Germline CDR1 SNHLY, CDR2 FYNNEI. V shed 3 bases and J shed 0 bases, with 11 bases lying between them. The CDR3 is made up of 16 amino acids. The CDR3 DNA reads TGTGCCAGCAGTGACCCCTTGCGGTCGAACACCGGGGAGCTGTTTTTT. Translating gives CASSDPLRSNTGELFF.

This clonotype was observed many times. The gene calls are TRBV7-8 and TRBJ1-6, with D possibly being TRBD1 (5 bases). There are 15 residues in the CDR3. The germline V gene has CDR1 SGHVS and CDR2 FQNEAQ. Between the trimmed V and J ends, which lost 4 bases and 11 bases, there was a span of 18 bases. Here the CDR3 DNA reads TGTGCCAGCAGCTCCTCCGGGACCCTTCTTACACCCCTCCACTTT. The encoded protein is CASSSSGTLLTPLHF. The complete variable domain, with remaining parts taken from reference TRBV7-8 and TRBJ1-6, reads GAGVSQSPRYKVAKRGQDVALRCDPISGHVSLFWYQQALGQGPEFLTYFQNEAQLDKSGLPSDRFFAERPEGSVSTLKIQRTQQEDSAVYLCASSSSGTLLTPLHFGNGTRLTVT.

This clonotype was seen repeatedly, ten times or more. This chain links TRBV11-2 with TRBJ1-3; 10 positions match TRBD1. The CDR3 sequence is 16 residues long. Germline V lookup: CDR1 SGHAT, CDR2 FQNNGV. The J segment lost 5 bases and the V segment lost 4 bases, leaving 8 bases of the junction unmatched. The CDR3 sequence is CASSSPDRGARNTIYF. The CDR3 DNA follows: TGTGCCAGCAGCTCCCCGGACAGGGGGGCACGAAACACCATATATTTT.

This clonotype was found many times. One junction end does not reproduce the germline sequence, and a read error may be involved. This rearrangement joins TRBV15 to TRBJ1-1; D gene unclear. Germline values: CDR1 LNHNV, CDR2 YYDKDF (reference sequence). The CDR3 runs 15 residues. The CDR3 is CVTSRERTMNTEAFF. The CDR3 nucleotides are TGTGTCACCAGCAGAGAACGGACTATGAACACTGAAGCTTTCTTT.

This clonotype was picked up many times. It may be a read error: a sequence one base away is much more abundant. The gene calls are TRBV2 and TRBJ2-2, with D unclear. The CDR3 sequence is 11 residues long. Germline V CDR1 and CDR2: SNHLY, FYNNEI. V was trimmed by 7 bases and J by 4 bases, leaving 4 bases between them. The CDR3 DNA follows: TGTGCCAGCACCTCCACCGGGGAGCTGTTTTTT. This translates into CASTSTGELFF.

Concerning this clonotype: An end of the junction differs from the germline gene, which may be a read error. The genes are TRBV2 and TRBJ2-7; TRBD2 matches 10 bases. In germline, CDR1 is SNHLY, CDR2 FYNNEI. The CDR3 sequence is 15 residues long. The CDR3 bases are TGTGCCAGCAGTCCCGGCCTAGCGGGGGCGGACGATCAGTACTTC. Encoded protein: CASSPGLAGADDQYF.

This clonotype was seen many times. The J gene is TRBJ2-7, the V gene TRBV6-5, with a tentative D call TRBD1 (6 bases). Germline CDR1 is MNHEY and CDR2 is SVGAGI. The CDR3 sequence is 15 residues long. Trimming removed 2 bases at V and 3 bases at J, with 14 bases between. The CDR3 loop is CASSYTLDSYYEQYF. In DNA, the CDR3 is TGTGCCAGCAGTTACACCTTGGACAGTTACTACGAGCAGTACTTC.

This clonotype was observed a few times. CDR3 in amino acids: CASSLPSALQTLGGPYEQYF. The CDR3 DNA follows: TGTGCCAGCAGCCTCCCCAGCGCACTTCAGACCCTGGGGGGTCCCTACGAGCAGTACTTC. The chain uses TRBV3-1 and TRBJ2-7; D might be TRBD2 (6 bases). The CDR3 is 20 amino acids. The V gene lost 4 bases and the J gene lost 2 bases, with 30 bases spanning the gap. Germline V gives CDR1 LGHDT, CDR2 YNNKEL (reference sequence).

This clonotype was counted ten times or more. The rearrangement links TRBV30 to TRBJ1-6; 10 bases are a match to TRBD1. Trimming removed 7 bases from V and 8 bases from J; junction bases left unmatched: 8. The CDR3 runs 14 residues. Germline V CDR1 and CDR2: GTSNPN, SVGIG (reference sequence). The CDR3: CAFTRTGGDSPLHF. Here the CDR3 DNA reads TGTGCCTTCACAAGGACAGGGGGAGATTCACCCCTCCACTTT.

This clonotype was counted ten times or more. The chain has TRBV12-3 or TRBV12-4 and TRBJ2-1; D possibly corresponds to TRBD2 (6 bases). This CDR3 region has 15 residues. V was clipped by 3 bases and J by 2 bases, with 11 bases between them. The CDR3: CASSFGGRAYNEQFF. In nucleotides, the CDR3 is TGTGCCAGCAGTTTCGGAGGGCGCGCCTACAATGAGCAGTTCTTC.

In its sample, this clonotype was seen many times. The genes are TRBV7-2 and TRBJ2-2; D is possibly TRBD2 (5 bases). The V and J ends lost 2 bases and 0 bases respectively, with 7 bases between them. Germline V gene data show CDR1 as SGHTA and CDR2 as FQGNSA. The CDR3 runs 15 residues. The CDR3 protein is CASSLTSTNTGELFF. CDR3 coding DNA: TGTGCCAGCAGCTTAACTAGTACGAACACCGGGGAGCTGTTTTTT.

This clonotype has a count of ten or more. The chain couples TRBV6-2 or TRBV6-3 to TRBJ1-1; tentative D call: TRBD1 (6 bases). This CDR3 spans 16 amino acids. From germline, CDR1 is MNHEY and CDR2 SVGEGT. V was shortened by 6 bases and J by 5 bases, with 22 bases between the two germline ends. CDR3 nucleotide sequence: TGTGCCAGCAGGAGACAGGAGGCACAAGGGGGGACTGAAGCTTTCTTT. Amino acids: CASRRQEAQGGTEAFF.

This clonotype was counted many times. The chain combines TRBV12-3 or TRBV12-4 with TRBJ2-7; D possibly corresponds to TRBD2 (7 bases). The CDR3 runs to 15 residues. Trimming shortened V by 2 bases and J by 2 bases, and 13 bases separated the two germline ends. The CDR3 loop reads CASSLRGDKPYEQYF. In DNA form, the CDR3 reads TGTGCCAGCAGTTTACGGGGGGACAAGCCCTACGAGCAGTACTTC.

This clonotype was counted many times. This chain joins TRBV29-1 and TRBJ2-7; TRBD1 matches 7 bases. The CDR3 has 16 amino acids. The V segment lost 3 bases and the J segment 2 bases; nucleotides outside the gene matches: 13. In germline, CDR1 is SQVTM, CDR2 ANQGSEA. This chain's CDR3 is CSVDLAGTASTYEQYF. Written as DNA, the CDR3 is TGCAGCGTTGACCTAGCCGGGACAGCTTCAACCTACGAGCAGTACTTC.

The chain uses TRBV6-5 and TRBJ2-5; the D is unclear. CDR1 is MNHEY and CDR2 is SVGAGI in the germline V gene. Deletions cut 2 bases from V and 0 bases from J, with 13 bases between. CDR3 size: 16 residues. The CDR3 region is CASSYLGEEYQETQYF. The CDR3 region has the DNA TGTGCCAGCAGTTACCTTGGCGAGGAGTACCAAGAGACCCAGTACTTC.

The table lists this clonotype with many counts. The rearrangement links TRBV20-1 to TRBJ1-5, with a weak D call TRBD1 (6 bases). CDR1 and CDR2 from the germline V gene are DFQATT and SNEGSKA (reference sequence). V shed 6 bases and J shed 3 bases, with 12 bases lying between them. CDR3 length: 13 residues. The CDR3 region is CSAIDRINQPQHF. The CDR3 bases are TGCAGTGCAATTGACAGGATCAATCAGCCCCAGCATTTT.

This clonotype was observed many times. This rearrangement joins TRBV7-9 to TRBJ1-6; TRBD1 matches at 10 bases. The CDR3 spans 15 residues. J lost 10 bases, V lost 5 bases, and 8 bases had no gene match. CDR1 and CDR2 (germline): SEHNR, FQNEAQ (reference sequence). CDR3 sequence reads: CASSPDRGPGSPLHF. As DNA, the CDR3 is TGTGCCAGCAGCCCAGACAGGGGGCCCGGGTCACCCCTCCACTTT.

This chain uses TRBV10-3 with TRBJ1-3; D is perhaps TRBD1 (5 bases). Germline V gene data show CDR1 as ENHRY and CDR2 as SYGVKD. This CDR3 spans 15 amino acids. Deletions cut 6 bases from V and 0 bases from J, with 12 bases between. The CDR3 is CAIRNTGDSGNTIYF. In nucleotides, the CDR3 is TGTGCCATCAGGAACACAGGAGACTCTGGAAACACCATATATTTT.

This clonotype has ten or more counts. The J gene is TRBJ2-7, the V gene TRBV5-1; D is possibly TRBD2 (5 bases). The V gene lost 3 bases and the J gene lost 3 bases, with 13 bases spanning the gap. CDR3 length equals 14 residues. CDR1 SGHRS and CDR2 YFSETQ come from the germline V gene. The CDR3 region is CASSSGLAFYEQYF. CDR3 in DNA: TGCGCCAGCAGCTCAGGACTTGCTTTCTACGAGCAGTACTTC.